This T cell receptor beta chain was sequenced for a study of beta chain features in type 1 diabetes. Study-level results: Compared to healthy donors, patients appeared to have naive, central memory and Treg TCRB repertoires that were more alike. Insertions were fewer and deletions more numerous at VDJ junctions in type 1 diabetes patients.

Germline V gives CDR1 MNHNY, CDR2 SVGAGI (reference sequence). Trimming cost V 5 bases and J 5 bases; bases outside gene matches: 11. The CDR3 totals 15 residues. Reverse transcribing all isolated RNA meant expressed TCRB transcripts were sequenced. The study sequenced naive, central memory and regulatory T cell samples to an average of roughly 3.8 million reads. Profiling relied on immunoSEQ multiplex PCR, and the TCRdb table lists in-frame clones only, not all of them. The sample has 350,000 to 450,000 clones, over 13% seen once. This clone has only a few counts. As yet, its antigen is unknown. Source material: naive CD4+ T cells from blood. This TCR came from a woman aged 18 to 35 in good health. The chain couples TRBV6-6 to TRBJ1-1; 7 nucleotides match TRBD1. The CDR3 protein is CASSTTGARGTEAFF. In DNA form, the CDR3 reads TGTGCCAGCAGTACAACAGGGGCCCGGGGTACTGAAGCTTTCTTT.